The sequence of this T cell receptor beta chain was determined in a study of monozygotic twins with inflammatory bowel disease. TCRdb reprocessed the 5' RACE reads, keeping one entry per CDR3 protein, no DNA. The sample includes over 130,000 distinct CDR3 sequences. The germline gives CDR1 LGHNA, CDR2 YSLEER. The CDR3 contains 16 residues. Specimen: blood. The TCR comes from a human donor with ulcerative colitis or Crohn's disease, or a healthy co-twin of an affected twin (not recorded which). The gene calls are TRBV4-3 and TRBJ1-2; the TRBD1 assignment by TCRdb is unverifiable without DNA. CDR3 loop: CASRQDYWGPDYGYTF.